The 22 T cell receptor beta chains presented below share a single source sample, sequenced in a study of OX40 agonist ivuxolimab in advanced cancers. Clones were sequenced by immunoSEQ multiplex PCR, and TCRdb holds only the in-frame ones, with some missing. The table records under 80,000 clones, 89% of them present only once. Specimen: CD4+ or CD8+ T cells sorted from blood, collected in a trial of the OX40 agonist ivuxolimab. The receptors were gathered from an adult with an advanced solid tumor such as melanoma, head and neck, liver or kidney cancer.

The rearrangement joins TRBV27 to TRBJ1-5; no clear D. CDR1 is MNHEY and CDR2 is SMNVEV in the germline V gene (reference sequence). The CDR3 length is 16 residues. The V and J ends lost 8 bases and 0 bases respectively, with 17 bases between them. CDR3 region: CASRDSGTFSNQPQHF. The CDR3 coding sequence is TGTGCCAGCCGGGATTCCGGCACTTTTAGCAATCAGCCCCAGCATTTT.

The chain carries TRBV9 and TRBJ2-2; D not certain. Germline V gene lookup returns CDR1 SGDLS and CDR2 YYNGEE. This CDR3 has 14 residues. V gave up 2 bases and J gave up 6 bases, with 11 bases separating them. This chain's CDR3 is CASSVIDVAGELFF. As DNA, the CDR3 is TGTGCCAGCAGCGTGATAGACGTAGCCGGGGAGCTGTTTTTT.

The chain couples TRBV13 to TRBJ2-2, with D perhaps TRBD2 (6 bases). The CDR3 has 16 residues. Germline V gives CDR1 PRHDT, CDR2 FYEKMQ (reference sequence). The ends were cut back, 1 base at V and 3 bases at J, with 12 bases in the middle. This CDR3 is CASSLAGSDHTGELFF. DNA for the CDR3: TGTGCCAGCAGCTTAGCCGGGAGTGATCACACCGGGGAGCTGTTTTTT.

This sequence joins TRBV7-9 and TRBJ2-4, with D unresolved. V dropped 4 bases and J dropped 8 bases, with 12 bases sitting between them. Germline assignment: CDR1 SEHNR and CDR2 FQNEAQ (reference sequence). The CDR3 covers 13 residues. The CDR3 reads CASSSLVSDIQYF. As DNA, the CDR3 is TGTGCCAGCAGCTCCCTAGTCTCGGACATTCAGTACTTC.

The chain joins TRBV4-2 to TRBJ2-3; D unclear. V was clipped by 5 bases and J by 1 base, with 16 bases between them. The germline V gene has CDR1 LGHNA and CDR2 YNFKEQ. The CDR3 consists of 16 residues. The CDR3 is CASSAQASRGTDTQYF. DNA of the CDR3: TGTGCCAGCAGCGCTCAGGCTTCTAGGGGCACAGATACGCAGTATTTT.

Only one count was recorded for this clone. The V gene is TRBV27, the J gene TRBJ2-1, with unresolved D. The germline CDR1 and CDR2 sequences are MNHEY and SMNVEV (reference sequence). The CDR3 is made up of 12 amino acids. V gave up 3 bases and J gave up 8 bases, with 8 bases separating them. This chain's CDR3 is CASSFSSHEQFF. CDR3 sequence (DNA): TGTGCCAGCAGTTTTAGTAGCCATGAGCAGTTCTTC.

This sequence joins TRBV28 and TRBJ2-7, with D possibly being TRBD1 (5 bases). The CDR3 is made up of 15 amino acids. Germline values: CDR1 MDHEN, CDR2 SYDVKM. The V end lost 6 bases, the J end lost 0 bases, and 15 bases lay between the germline ends. This CDR3 is CASRPPLDNSYEQYF. As DNA, the CDR3 is TGTGCCAGCAGGCCCCCTTTGGACAACTCCTACGAGCAGTACTTC.

The chain links TRBV11-2 to TRBJ2-2; tentative D call: TRBD2 (5 bases). Germline CDR1 is SGHAT and CDR2 is FQNNGV. This CDR3 spans 14 amino acids. V gave up 6 bases and J gave up 5 bases, with 13 bases separating them. DNA of the CDR3: TGTGCCAGCAGGCCGCTAGCAACGACCGGGGAGCTGTTTTTT. Translated, it gives CASRPLATTGELFF.

The chain has TRBV7-3 and TRBJ2-2; D is unclear. The V end was cut by 1 base, the J end by 4 bases, with 7 bases between. This CDR3 is 14 amino acids long. Germline loops: CDR1 SGHTA, CDR2 FQGTGA. As DNA, the CDR3 is TGTGCCAGCAGCTTAATCGTCGGCACCGGGGAGCTGTTTTTT. It encodes CASSLIVGTGELFF.

The chain recombines TRBV9 with TRBJ2-1; 13 positions agree with TRBD2. The germline V gene encodes CDR1 SGDLS and CDR2 YYNGEE. This CDR3 comprises 20 residues. V lost 3 bases to trimming and J lost 6 bases; unmatched junction nucleotides: 18. For the CDR3, the DNA is TGTGCCAGCAGCGCAGAACCGGGACTAGCGGGAAGAAAGATGGCCAATGAGCAGTTCTTC. It specifies CASSAEPGLAGRKMANEQFF.

The CDR3 DNA is TGTGCCAGCATCATAAACGAGGGTCAGCCCCAGCATTTT. It yields the protein CASIINEGQPQHF. The chain has TRBV7-9 and TRBJ1-5; the D is unclear. The germline V gene encodes CDR1 SEHNR and CDR2 FQNEAQ (reference sequence). V shed 7 bases and J shed 6 bases, with 13 bases lying between them. The CDR3 has 13 residues.

The count of this clone is one. V gene TRBV27 combines with J gene TRBJ1-5; 9 nucleotides match TRBD1. The CDR3 runs to 13 residues. Germline V CDR1 and CDR2: MNHEY, SMNVEV (reference sequence). V lost 5 bases to trimming and J lost 7 bases; unmatched junction nucleotides: 3. CDR3 protein: CASSRTGEQPQHF. The CDR3 DNA is TGTGCCAGCAGTCGGACAGGGGAACAGCCCCAGCATTTT.

The J gene is TRBJ2-1, the V gene TRBV4-3; TRBD2 agrees at 13 bases. The CDR3 runs 19 residues. Germline trimming cut 4 bases from V and 5 bases from J; bases unmatched to any gene: 14. Germline loops: CDR1 LGHNA, CDR2 YSLEER. The CDR3 region has the DNA TGCGCCAGCAGCCCTCATGGGACTAGCGGGATGGGGGCAGACAATGAGCAGTTCTTC. Its translation: CASSPHGTSGMGADNEQFF.

This chain uses TRBV7-9 with TRBJ1-4; no firm D call. Trimming removed 0 bases from V and 8 bases from J, with 10 bases in between. Germline assignment: CDR1 SEHNR and CDR2 FQNEAQ (reference sequence). The CDR3 runs to 14 residues. CDR3 sequence (DNA): TGTGCCAGCAGCTTAGCGGGCCTTCGAGAAAAACTGTTTTTT. Protein: CASSLAGLREKLFF.

The rearrangement uses TRBV2 and TRBJ2-7; D is uncertain. Germline values: CDR1 SNHLY, CDR2 FYNNEI. Trimming pared 2 bases from V and 7 bases from J, leaving 15 bases between. This CDR3 comprises 14 residues. CDR3 protein: CASSELPGTEEQYF. CDR3 sequence (DNA): TGTGCCAGCAGTGAACTACCGGGTACAGAAGAGCAGTACTTC.

The gene calls are TRBV4-3 and TRBJ2-1, with D possibly TRBD2 on 6 matching bases. This CDR3 spans 13 amino acids. Germline CDR1 and CDR2: LGHNA and YSLEER. The V gene lost 3 bases and the J gene lost 8 bases, with 11 bases spanning the gap. The CDR3 coding sequence is TGCGCCAGCAGCCAGACAAGGAGGGATGAGCAGTTCTTC. Amino acid sequence: CASSQTRRDEQFF.

V and J are TRBV7-9 and TRBJ2-2; 9 bases line up with TRBD1. The V gene end was trimmed by 5 bases and the J gene end by 5 bases; junction bases not matched to a gene: 12. The CDR3 consists of 17 residues. Germline values: CDR1 SEHNR, CDR2 FQNEAQ (reference sequence). In nucleotides, the CDR3 is TGTGCCAGCAGCCCCCCCGCCGGGACAGGGTTGACCGGGGAGCTGTTTTTT. Translated: CASSPPAGTGLTGELFF. The variable domain in full, with the rest retrieved from reference TRBV7-9 and TRBJ2-2, is DTGVSQNPRHKITKRGQNVTFRCDPISEHNRLYWYRQTLGQGPEFLTYFQNEAQLEKSRLLSDRFSAERPKGSFSTLEIQRTEQGDSAMYLCASSPPAGTGLTGELFFGEGSRLTVL.

The V and J genes are TRBV5-6 and TRBJ2-7; 10 nucleotides line up with TRBD1. Germline V gene sequence: CDR1 SGHDT, CDR2 YYEEEE. J gave up 3 bases and V 3 bases, and 9 bases lay outside the gene matches. The CDR3 loop spans 16 amino acids. CDR3 sequence: CASSYAGGQGSYEQYF. The CDR3 region has the DNA TGTGCCAGCAGCTATGCTGGGGGACAGGGGAGCTACGAGCAGTACTTC.

A few counts support this clone. The same CDR3 is also encoded by other DNA sequences in this sample. The chain is built from TRBV7-3 and TRBJ2-3; TRBD2 matches at 11 bases. The germline V gene encodes CDR1 SGHTA and CDR2 FQGTGA. The length of the CDR3 is 15 residues. Losses at the gene ends were 4 bases for V and 3 bases for J; bases not matched to a gene: 3. CDR3 residues: CASSSGTSGTDTQYF. The DNA of the CDR3 is TGTGCCAGCAGCTCCGGGACTAGCGGAACAGATACGCAGTATTTT.

V is TRBV4-3 and J is TRBJ1-2; D not resolved. Trimming stripped 0 bases from V and 4 bases from J, with 12 bases between. The length of the CDR3 is 15 residues. From germline, CDR1 is LGHNA and CDR2 YSLEER. CDR3 sequence: CASSQDSSNGYGYTF. For the CDR3, the DNA is TGCGCCAGCAGCCAAGATAGTAGTAACGGCTATGGCTACACCTTC.

The J gene is TRBJ1-5, the V gene TRBV11-2; D call uncertain. The CDR3 runs 15 residues. Per germline, CDR1 SGHAT and CDR2 FQNNGV. Between the trimmed V and J ends, which lost 5 bases and 0 bases, there was a span of 11 bases. The CDR3 DNA follows: TGTGCCAGCAGCCATTTCAATGATAGCAATCAGCCCCAGCATTTT. As protein: CASSHFNDSNQPQHF.

The chain links TRBV27 to TRBJ2-3; TRBD2 is a possible D gene (6 bases). CDR1 is MNHEY and CDR2 is SMNVEV in the germline V gene (reference sequence). Trimming shortened V by 5 bases and J by 3 bases, and 18 bases separated the two germline ends. This CDR3 has 16 residues. The CDR3 here is CASSPGLAAGTDTQYF. DNA of the CDR3: TGTGCCAGCAGTCCCGGCTTGGCGGCGGGGACAGATACGCAGTATTTT.